One sample yielded the 23 T cell receptor beta chains listed below, sequenced in a study of T-cell memory formation after mild COVID-19. TCRdb recomputed calls from the 5' RACE reads with MiXCR, one row per CDR3 protein. The table has hundreds of thousands of distinct CDR3 sequences, less than 20% seen once. The sequenced material came from PBMCs or a T cell subset sorted from them (not recorded which). All receptors derive from a man younger than 30 who had mild COVID-19 (a few samples of this study predate the infection). Cell type and time point are not known.

This clonotype was detected a few times. The chain couples TRBV6-2 or TRBV6-3 to TRBJ2-4, with D uncertain. This CDR3 has 14 residues. Trimming took 8 bases from V and 0 from J, leaving 11 bases between them. CDR1 and CDR2 from the germline V gene are MNHEY and SVGEGT. The CDR3 here is CASQDVLAKNIQYF. The CDR3 nucleotides read TGTGCCAGCCAAGACGTACTAGCCAAAAACATTCAGTACTTC.

This clonotype turned up a few times. The chain recombines TRBV10-3 with TRBJ1-4, with D perhaps TRBD1 (5 bases). V lost 6 bases, J lost 0 bases, and 8 bases lay in between. Germline CDR1 ENHRY, CDR2 SYGVKD. This CDR3 contains 14 residues. DNA of the CDR3: TGTGCCATCAGAGACAGCTCAACTAATGAAAAACTGTTTTTT. Translation gives CAIRDSSTNEKLFF.

The chain uses TRBV12-3 or TRBV12-4 and TRBJ2-7; perhaps TRBD2 as D (5 bases). The V gene lost 6 bases and the J gene lost 8 bases, with 17 bases spanning the gap. The CDR3 totals 13 residues. The CDR3 reads CASSPNRRDKQYV. The DNA for the CDR3 is TGTGCCAGCAGCCCTAATCGACGGGATAAGCAGTACGTC.

The V call is TRBV5-1, the J call TRBJ2-3, with 9 bases identical to TRBD1. The V gene's germline CDR1 is SGHRS and CDR2 YFSETQ. This CDR3 is 17 amino acids long. The ends lost 4 bases at V and 2 bases at J; junction bases unmatched: 11. The CDR3 sequence: CASSAGYTGGPTDTQYF. For the CDR3, the DNA is TGCGCCAGCAGCGCCGGTTACACAGGGGGCCCCACAGATACGCAGTATTTT.

A few counts support this clonotype. J is TRBJ1-2 and V is TRBV30; D uncertain. Looked up from germline, CDR1 is GTSNPN and CDR2 is SVGIG (reference sequence). V lost 2 bases and J 0 bases, leaving 10 bases between the germline ends. The CDR3 covers 14 residues. In nucleotides, the CDR3 is TGTGCCTGGAGTAGACCTACAGCTAACTATGGCTACACCTTC. Its protein product is CAWSRPTANYGYTF.

This clonotype came up a few times. The V call is TRBV20-1, the J call TRBJ1-1, with D hard to call. Trimming left V 1 base short and J 6 bases short, with 15 bases between. CDR3 length: 14 residues. Germline lookup yields CDR1 DFQATT and CDR2 SNEGSKA (reference sequence). The CDR3 here is CSARVPGPRAEAFF. The CDR3 DNA sequence: TGCAGTGCTAGAGTTCCGGGCCCTCGCGCTGAAGCTTTCTTT.

The gene calls are TRBV27 and TRBJ1-6, with D possibly TRBD1 on 6 matching bases. This CDR3 has 13 residues. The germline CDR1 and CDR2 sequences are MNHEY and SMNVEV (reference sequence). V lost 5 bases and J 10 bases, leaving 12 bases between the germline ends. The DNA of the CDR3 is TGTGCCAGCAGTAGCAGGGGCGGATCACCCCTCCACTTT. Translating it yields CASSSRGGSPLHF.

V and J are TRBV2 and TRBJ2-7, with D tentatively TRBD1 (6 bases). V was shortened by 6 bases and J by 6 bases, with 15 bases between the two germline ends. CDR3 length: 13 residues. In germline, CDR1 is SNHLY, CDR2 FYNNEI. The CDR3 nucleotides read TGTGCCAGCAGAGCGGACAGTATAGGCGAGCAGTACTTC. This gives the protein CASRADSIGEQYF.

This clonotype was found a few times. The chain combines TRBV10-1 with TRBJ2-7, with D unresolved. V was shortened by 4 bases and J by 2 bases, with 9 bases between the two germline ends. This CDR3 comprises 13 residues. Germline-derived CDR1 and CDR2 are WNHNN and SYGVQD (reference sequence). The DNA for the CDR3 is TGCGCCAGCAGTGCGTTTTCTGCCTACGAGCAGTACTTC. This codes for CASSAFSAYEQYF.

There are a few counts of this clonotype. The rearrangement uses TRBV10-3 and TRBJ1-5, with D uncertain. Germline CDR1 reads ENHRY; CDR2 reads SYGVKD. The CDR3 contains 17 residues. The V and J ends lost 0 bases and 0 bases respectively, with 12 bases between them. DNA for the CDR3: TGTGCCATCAGTGAGTCAGGGTTTCGCAGTAGCAATCAGCCCCAGCATTTT. It specifies CAISESGFRSSNQPQHF.

The V call is TRBV6-1, the J call TRBJ1-2, with D unclear. The CDR3 extends over 14 amino acids. V lost 4 bases and J lost 4, with 13 bases in between. Germline CDR1 reads MNHNS; CDR2 reads SASEGT. CDR3 nucleotide sequence: TGTGCCAGCAGTGCCTCGGACGTCGGCTATGGCTACACCTTC. This gives the protein CASSASDVGYGYTF.

The chain employs TRBV3-1 and TRBJ2-7; D not certain. Trimming left V 4 bases short and J 3 bases short, with 10 bases between. The length of the CDR3 is 13 residues. The germline V gene has CDR1 LGHDT and CDR2 YNNKEL (reference sequence). CDR3 nucleotides: TGTGCCAGCAGCCGGGTTAAATTCTACGAGCAGTACTTC. Protein: CASSRVKFYEQYF.

This clonotype was detected a few times. The genes are TRBV2 and TRBJ2-5; 7 nucleotides align to TRBD1. CDR1 is SNHLY, CDR2 FYNNEI, per germline. The trim removed 10 bases at V and 6 bases at J, leaving 5 bases unmatched. The CDR3 loop spans 11 amino acids. For the CDR3, the DNA is TGTGCCATCATGACAGGGAAGACCCAGTACTTC. Translating it yields CAIMTGKTQYF. Complete variable domain (other parts from reference TRBV2 and TRBJ2-5): EPEVTQTPSHQVTQMGQEVILRCVPISNHLYFYWYRQILGQKVEFLVSFYNNEISEKSEIFDDQFSVERPDGSNFTLKIRSTKLEDSAMYFCAIMTGKTQYFGPGTRLLVL.

This clonotype appeared a few times. J is TRBJ2-1 and V is TRBV28, with a weak D call TRBD1 (6 bases). Germline V CDR1 and CDR2: MDHEN, SYDVKM. The CDR3 runs to 13 residues. V shed 4 bases and J shed 5 bases, with 9 bases lying between them. The CDR3 loop is CASSSGQNNEQFF. DNA for the CDR3: TGTGCCAGCAGTTCCGGACAGAACAATGAGCAGTTCTTC. The full variable domain, rest sourced from reference TRBV28 and TRBJ2-1, is DVKVTQSSRYLVKRTGEKVFLECVQDMDHENMFWYRQDPGLGLRLIYFSYDVKMKEKGDIPEGYSVSREKKERFSLILESASTNQTSMYLCASSSGQNNEQFFGPGTRLTVL.

The rearrangement links TRBV19 to TRBJ2-2; perhaps TRBD1 as D (6 bases). V lost 4 bases, J lost 3 bases, and 9 bases lay in between. This CDR3 contains 14 residues. Germline lookup yields CDR1 LNHDA and CDR2 SQIVND (reference sequence). CDR3 nucleotide sequence: TGTGCCAGTAGTAACACAGGGTACACCGGGGAGCTGTTTTTT. Translating gives CASSNTGYTGELFF. The whole variable domain, remainder taken from reference TRBV19 and TRBJ2-2, is DGGITQSPKYLFRKEGQNVTLSCEQNLNHDAMYWYRQDPGQGLRLIYYSQIVNDFQKGDIAEGYSVSREKKESFPLTVTSAQKNPTAFYLCASSNTGYTGELFFGEGSRLTVL.

The chain links TRBV28 to TRBJ2-1; 7 nucleotides agree with TRBD2. Germline trimming cut 8 bases from V and 6 bases from J; bases unmatched to any gene: 10. This CDR3 region has 14 residues. Germline V lookup: CDR1 MDHEN, CDR2 SYDVKM. The CDR3 sequence is CASGGDGSLNEQFF. The CDR3 DNA is TGTGCCAGCGGGGGGGACGGGTCCCTCAATGAGCAGTTCTTC. Filled out from reference TRBV28 and TRBJ2-1, the complete variable domain reads DVKVTQSSRYLVKRTGEKVFLECVQDMDHENMFWYRQDPGLGLRLIYFSYDVKMKEKGDIPEGYSVSREKKERFSLILESASTNQTSMYLCASGGDGSLNEQFFGPGTRLTVL.

The sample holds many counts of this clonotype. The gene calls are TRBV27 and TRBJ2-5, with D perhaps being TRBD1 or TRBD2 (5 bases each). Germline loops: CDR1 MNHEY, CDR2 SMNVEV (reference sequence). This CDR3 has 15 residues. The germline V and J ends were trimmed by 5 bases and 0 bases, with 13 bases remaining between them. CDR3 loop: CASSPGTVYQETQYF. The CDR3, as DNA: TGTGCCAGCAGTCCCGGGACGGTCTACCAAGAGACCCAGTACTTC.

This clonotype appeared many times. This chain uses TRBV7-9 with TRBJ1-4; D is uncertain. Deletions cut 3 bases from V and 7 bases from J, with 12 bases between. This CDR3 spans 14 amino acids. Germline CDR1 SEHNR, CDR2 FQNEAQ (reference sequence). Here the CDR3 DNA reads TGTGCCAGCAGCTTTCGCGGAGTCGGTGAAAAACTGTTTTTT. It encodes CASSFRGVGEKLFF.

This clonotype was observed a few times. The V gene is TRBV28, the J gene TRBJ1-1; D is perhaps TRBD1 (5 bases). This CDR3 is 15 amino acids long. CDR1 is MDHEN, CDR2 SYDVKM, per germline. V was clipped by 4 bases and J by 5 bases, with 17 bases between them. The DNA for the CDR3 is TGTGCCAGCAGTTCCCCGACAGCCGGGGAGACTGAAGCTTTCTTT. As protein: CASSSPTAGETEAFF.

V and J are TRBV12-3 or TRBV12-4 and TRBJ2-7, with TRBD2 matching over 15 bases. There are 16 residues in the CDR3. Trimming took 6 bases from V and 2 from J; bases not matched to a gene: 5. CDR3: CASSDGTSGGPYEQYF. CDR3 DNA sequence: TGTGCCAGCAGCGATGGGACTAGCGGGGGGCCCTACGAGCAGTACTTC.

The V call is TRBV14, the J call TRBJ1-2; D gene unclear. This CDR3 is built from 13 residues. With 2 bases removed from V and 0 bases from J, the gap between germline ends came to 4 bases. Germline lookup yields CDR1 SGHDN and CDR2 FVKESK. The CDR3 sequence is CASSQQANYGYTF. As DNA, the CDR3 is TGTGCCAGCAGCCAACAGGCTAACTATGGCTACACCTTC.

In this sample, this clonotype turned up many times. This chain uses TRBV11-2 with TRBJ2-2, with D unresolved. V gave up 2 bases and J gave up 4 bases, with 2 bases separating them. CDR3 length equals 12 residues. Per germline, CDR1 SGHAT and CDR2 FQNNGV. The CDR3 region has the DNA TGTGCCAGCAGCTTACTCACCGGGGAGCTGTTTTTT. Translating gives CASSLLTGELFF.

This clonotype came up a few times. The rearrangement links TRBV2 to TRBJ1-5; D call uncertain. V was clipped by 4 bases and J by 1 base, with 5 bases between them. The CDR3 totals 13 residues. In germline, CDR1 is SNHLY, CDR2 FYNNEI. CDR3 nucleotides: TGTGCCAGCAGTGGGCCCAGCAATCAGCCCCAGCATTTT. This sequence encodes CASSGPSNQPQHF.